This record covers a single TCR beta chain. What it binds is unknown. Using RNA transcripts as the source, TCR beta CDR3 regions were amplified. HTBI primers were used for first-round RT-PCR of the TCR CDR3. TCRdb redid the calling of the multiplex PCR reads with MiXCR, one entry per CDR3 protein. The table shows roughly 740,000 distinct CDR3 sequences, with around 15% occurring only once. Stability of Graves' hyperthyroidism was defined as absent ophthalmopathy progression within 18 months. PBMCs came from 10 ml fresh peripheral blood. The data stem from a study of T cells in Graves' hyperthyroidism and ophthalmopathy. Broader study findings: Most thyroid clonotypes with frequency above 0.001 were detected in blood. Through a model of 13 V-J features, ophthalmopathy was separated from stable hyperthyroidism.

Germline CDR1 reads SGHVS; CDR2 reads FQNEAQ. This CDR3 region has 17 residues. V was trimmed by 2 bases and J by 4 bases, leaving 17 bases between them. The sample taken for sequencing was blood. The V call is TRBV7-8, the J call TRBJ2-2; D is ambiguous. The clonotype originates from a man younger than 30 with Graves' hyperthyroidism. In nucleotides, the CDR3 is TGTGCCAGCAGCTTATCTAGGGAATTTTGGGGCACCGGGGAGCTGTTTTTT. Protein product: CASSLSREFWGTGELFF.